One sample yielded the 21 T cell receptor beta chains listed below, sequenced in a study of response to subunit inactivated influenza vaccine. From the RT-PCR reads, TCRdb called clonotypes with MiXCR, one entry per CDR3 protein. Of roughly 570,000 distinct CDR3 sequences listed, 13% are singletons. Sequencing was performed on PBMCs from blood, taken around seven weeks after vaccination. The receptors were sampled from a man aged 50-60 years who received an inactivated influenza vaccine.

This clonotype was seen at least ten times. The chain employs TRBV12-3 or TRBV12-4 and TRBJ2-1; the D gene could be TRBD1 or TRBD2 (5 bases each). Trimming removed 3 bases from V and 0 bases from J, with 12 bases in between. The CDR3 sequence is 16 residues long. The CDR3 region has the DNA TGTGCCAGCAGTTTCTCGGGGACCAGCTCCTACAATGAGCAGTTCTTC. Amino acids: CASSFSGTSSYNEQFF.

This clonotype was observed a handful of times. J is TRBJ2-2 and V is TRBV5-1; 10 bases map to TRBD1. Losses at the gene ends were 4 bases for V and 7 bases for J; bases not matched to a gene: 10. The germline CDR1 and CDR2 sequences are SGHRS and YFSETQ. The CDR3 sequence is 16 residues long. The CDR3 spells CASSRDGQGVDGELFF. The CDR3 region has the DNA TGCGCCAGCAGCCGCGATGGACAGGGGGTTGACGGGGAGCTGTTTTTT.

A few counts support this clonotype. The genes are TRBV7-3 and TRBJ2-2; 7 nucleotides align to TRBD2. V lost 5 bases, J lost 6 bases, and 15 bases stayed unmatched. Germline V gives CDR1 SGHTA, CDR2 FQGTGA. The CDR3 runs to 17 residues. The CDR3 sequence: CASSPWGGITNAGELFF. The CDR3 DNA reads TGTGCCAGCAGCCCCTGGGGGGGTATTACCAACGCCGGGGAGCTGTTTTTT.

This clonotype was seen ten or more times. The V call is TRBV7-9, the J call TRBJ2-1; the D gene could be TRBD1 or TRBD2 (5 bases each). The CDR3 is made up of 16 amino acids. V gave up 5 bases and J gave up 4 bases, with 18 bases separating them. Looked up from germline, CDR1 is SEHNR and CDR2 is FQNEAQ (reference sequence). Written as DNA, the CDR3 is TGTGCCAGCAGCCCAGAGTGGGGGACCCGATACAATGAGCAGTTCTTC. Translated, it gives CASSPEWGTRYNEQFF.

The chain combines TRBV5-1 with TRBJ2-7, with D perhaps matching TRBD1 (6 bases). The germline V gene encodes CDR1 SGHRS and CDR2 YFSETQ. This CDR3 region has 15 residues. V lost 2 bases and J 2 bases, leaving 14 bases between the germline ends. CDR3 nucleotides: TGCGCCAGCAGCTTTATTTCGGGACACACCTACGAGCAGTACTTC. Its protein product is CASSFISGHTYEQYF.

The table lists this clonotype with a few counts. This chain connects TRBV6-1 to TRBJ2-7; possibly TRBD1 for D (6 bases). Trimming cost V 6 bases and J 0 bases, with 15 bases left between them. Looked up from germline, CDR1 is MNHNS and CDR2 is SASEGT. This CDR3 has 15 residues. CDR3 in DNA: TGTGCCAGCAGCGCCGCGCTGGGGGCCTCCTACGAGCAGTACTTC. Residues: CASSAALGASYEQYF.

The chain combines TRBV7-2 with TRBJ2-3, with unresolved D. With 6 bases removed from V and 2 bases from J, the gap between germline ends came to 12 bases. Germline lookup yields CDR1 SGHTA and CDR2 FQGNSA. The CDR3 contains 14 residues. CDR3 region: CASRIGRDTDTQYF. The CDR3 nucleotides read TGTGCCAGCAGGATAGGGCGCGACACAGATACGCAGTATTTT.

V and J are TRBV27 and TRBJ2-2, with 7 bases matching TRBD1. The germline V gene has CDR1 MNHEY and CDR2 SMNVEV (reference sequence). V was clipped by 4 bases and J by 0 bases; unmatched bases: 11. The CDR3 runs 18 residues. The CDR3 here is CASSSMDRLYTNTGELFF. CDR3 bases: TGTGCCAGCAGTTCCATGGACAGGCTCTATACGAACACCGGGGAGCTGTTTTTT.

This clonotype was seen more than once but under ten times. The chain combines TRBV2 with TRBJ2-3; D remains unclear. The germline V gene encodes CDR1 SNHLY and CDR2 FYNNEI. The CDR3 loop spans 13 amino acids. This CDR3 is CAVETYSTDTQYF. The CDR3 DNA is TGTGCAGTAGAGACCTATAGCACAGATACGCAGTATTTT.

Only a few counts were recorded for this clonotype. V gene TRBV6-1 combines with J gene TRBJ2-1, with 9 bases identical to TRBD2. This CDR3 has 14 amino acids. Trimming took 6 bases from V and 8 from J; bases not matched to a gene: 8. CDR1 is MNHNS and CDR2 is SASEGT in the germline V gene. This chain's CDR3 is CASSLSGSLDEQFF. The CDR3, as DNA: TGTGCCAGCAGCCTTAGCGGGAGTCTGGATGAGCAGTTCTTC.

This clonotype turned up a few times. This chain links TRBV18 with TRBJ2-7, with unresolved D. The CDR3 has 14 amino acids. CDR1 and CDR2 from the germline V gene are KGHSH and LQKENI. The ends were cut back, 0 bases at V and 5 bases at J, with 11 bases in the middle. The CDR3 bases are TGTGCCAGCTCACCACCGTGGCAGCCCCACGAGCAGTACTTC. It encodes CASSPPWQPHEQYF.

This clonotype was recorded at least ten times. The chain uses TRBV7-2 and TRBJ2-2, with D maybe TRBD1 (5 bases). The ends were cut back, 1 base at V and 4 bases at J, with 13 bases in the middle. The germline gives CDR1 SGHTA, CDR2 FQGNSA. This CDR3 region has 16 residues. CDR3 bases: TGTGCCAGCAGCTTAGAGGGGTTCCTGGGCACCGGGGAGCTGTTTTTT. This sequence encodes CASSLEGFLGTGELFF. The variable domain in full, completed from reference TRBV7-2 and TRBJ2-2, reads GAGVSQSPSNKVTEKGKDVELRCDPISGHTALYWYRQSLGQGLEFLIYFQGNSAPDKSGLPSDRFSAERTGGSVSTLTIQRTQQEDSAVYLCASSLEGFLGTGELFFGEGSRLTVL.

In this sample, this clonotype turned up a few times. V gene TRBV4-3 combines with J gene TRBJ2-7; TRBD1 matches 9 bases. V gave up 2 bases and J gave up 4 bases; unmatched junction bases: 6. The CDR3 runs to 15 residues. CDR1 is LGHNA, CDR2 YSLEER, per germline. The CDR3 loop reads CASSQTPGTGYEQYF. The CDR3, as DNA: TGCGCCAGCAGCCAAACTCCCGGGACAGGGTACGAGCAGTACTTC.

This clonotype was observed a few times. The chain is built from TRBV6-1 and TRBJ1-5; maybe TRBD1 (5 bases). V was cut by 1 base and J by 3 bases, with 13 bases left in between. CDR1 MNHNS and CDR2 SASEGT come from the germline V gene. The CDR3 runs to 16 residues. The CDR3 DNA reads as TGTGCCAGCAGTGAAGGAGGAGGGGCCTACAATCAGCCCCAGCATTTT. Its translation is CASSEGGGAYNQPQHF.

This clonotype was detected only a few times. The CDR3: CASSLTGEGETQYF. The CDR3 DNA sequence: TGTGCCAGCAGCCTTACAGGGGAGGGGGAGACCCAGTACTTC. This chain connects TRBV6-1 to TRBJ2-5; D is possibly TRBD1 or TRBD2 (7 bases each). Per germline, CDR1 MNHNS and CDR2 SASEGT. The CDR3 consists of 14 residues. V gave up 6 bases and J gave up 5 bases, with 16 bases separating them.

This chain connects TRBV12-3 or TRBV12-4 to TRBJ2-7, with 8 bases that match TRBD1. The length of the CDR3 is 13 residues. Trimming at V came to 7 bases and at J to 5 bases, leaving 7 bases not matched to a gene. CDR3 nucleotides: TGTGCCAGCACGGGACAGGCCGGGAACGAGCAGTACTTC. Protein product: CASTGQAGNEQYF.

This rearrangement joins TRBV6-2 or TRBV6-3 to TRBJ1-5; D is uncertain. The CDR3 totals 14 residues. Germline V gene lookup returns CDR1 MNHEY and CDR2 SVGEGT. V was shortened by 8 bases and J by 9 bases, with 20 bases between the two germline ends. The CDR3 is CASSGSTDRGPQHF. The CDR3 DNA reads as TGTGCCAGCTCCGGGAGCACTGACCGGGGGCCCCAGCATTTT.

The V call is TRBV20-1, the J call TRBJ1-6; D is uncertain. V dropped 0 bases and J dropped 7 bases, with 10 bases sitting between them. Germline V gives CDR1 DFQATT, CDR2 SNEGSKA (reference sequence). The length of the CDR3 is 14 residues. The DNA of the CDR3 is TGCAGTGCTAGAGATCCTAGGGAGAATTCACCCCTCCACTTT. This sequence encodes CSARDPRENSPLHF.

The genes are TRBV24-1 and TRBJ2-1, with 7 bases fitting TRBD1. V lost 9 bases, J lost 4 bases, and 5 bases stayed unmatched. Germline loops: CDR1 KGHDR, CDR2 SFDVKD. The CDR3 covers 13 residues. Here the CDR3 DNA reads TGTGCCACCTGGGACAGCAAATACAATGAGCAGTTCTTC. Encoded protein: CATWDSKYNEQFF.

This clonotype was counted at least ten times. The chain combines TRBV7-6 with TRBJ2-1; 7 positions agree with TRBD2. Germline lookup yields CDR1 SGHVS and CDR2 FNYEAQ. V dropped 5 bases and J dropped 5; count of bases not matched to a gene: 9. CDR3 length: 15 amino acids. CDR3 residues: CASSRPGLQNNEQFF. For the CDR3, the DNA is TGTGCCAGCAGCCGACCGGGACTACAAAACAATGAGCAGTTCTTC.

This clonotype has at least ten counts. The CDR3 region is CATSDPWGYEQFF. DNA of the CDR3: TGTGCCACCAGTGACCCGTGGGGGTATGAGCAGTTCTTC. The gene calls are TRBV24-1 and TRBJ2-1, with D tentatively TRBD1 or TRBD2 (5 bases each). V lost 4 bases, J lost 8 bases, and 11 bases lay in between. Germline V gene data show CDR1 as KGHDR and CDR2 as SFDVKD. The CDR3 covers 13 residues.